The rows below give T cell receptor beta chains drawn from one sample of a study of T cells in tuberculosis. Using immunoSEQ multiplex PCR, the repertoire was profiled, and TCRdb retains in-frame clones only, with some absent. Among 60,000 or so clones listed, 81% were seen once. The sample was CD1b-GMM tetramer-negative cells sorted from PBMCs. These receptors all come from an adult woman with latent tuberculosis. CDR3s include the opening cysteine and the closing phenylalanine or tryptophan. Fields, in order: V gene, J gene, clone size, D gene, CDR3 DNA, CDR3 protein. D genes are given only for firm matches. Rows may omit the clone size; those that give it use once, few, many or a size class.

TRBV6-1	TRBJ2-2	few	NA	TGTGCCAGCAGCGGACAGTGGAGGAGTGCCGGGGAGCTGTTTTTT	CASSGQWRSAGELFF
TRBV7-9	TRBJ2-1	NA	NA	TGTGCCAGCAGCCCTAGGAATGAGCAGTTCTTC	CASSPRNEQFF
TRBV4-3	TRBJ1-2	NA	NA	TGCGCCAGCAGCCAAGAACAGGGTCGGGGTGGCTACACCTTC	CASSQEQGRGGYTF
TRBV11-2	TRBJ2-3	NA	NA	TGTGCCAGCAGCTTTCACCATGACTCCACAGATACGCAGTATTTT	CASSFHHDSTDTQYF
TRBV9	TRBJ2-1	NA	NA	TGTGCCAGCAGCGTAGACAGCGGCCCCCGGTGGGCCCATGAGCAGTTCTTC	CASSVDSGPRWAHEQFF
TRBV7-3	TRBJ1-1	NA	NA	TGTGCCAGCAGCTCTCAGACAGGTAGCACTGAAGCTTTCTTT	CASSSQTGSTEAFF
TRBV29-1	TRBJ2-3	NA	NA	TGCAGCGTGCGCCGGGGGGACAACACAGATACGCAGTATTTT	CSVRRGDNTDTQYF
TRBV4-1	TRBJ2-1	NA	NA	TGCGCCAGCAGCCAACGGGATCCCTACAATGAGCAGTTCTTC	CASSQRDPYNEQFF
TRBV7-2	TRBJ2-2	NA	NA	TGTGCCAGCAGCTTAGCGGGCTACACCGGGGAGCTGTTTTTT	CASSLAGYTGELFF
TRBV5-4	TRBJ1-4	NA	NA	TGTGCCAGCAGCCTCGGGGGGGCGTCTAATGAAAAACTGTTTTTT	CASSLGGASNEKLFF
TRBV28	TRBJ2-3	NA	TRBD2	TGTGCCAGCACCCTAAGACTAGCGGTTGCAGATACGCAGTATTTT	CASTLRLAVADTQYF
TRBV7-9	TRBJ2-1	NA	NA	TGTGCCAGCAGCCCCCGGTTAAACAATGAGCAGTTCTTC	CASSPRLNNEQFF
TRBV11-2	TRBJ2-5	NA	TRBD2	TGTGCCAGCAGCCCTGCTAGCGGGAGGCCCATGTCCCAGTACTTC	CASSPASGRPMSQYF
TRBV25-1	TRBJ2-3	NA	TRBD2	TGTGCCAGCAGTGATGGCGGGGGGCCGACAGATACGCAGTATTTT	CASSDGGGPTDTQYF
TRBV15	TRBJ1-2	NA	TRBD1	TGTGCCACCAGCAGGCGGGCGGGGACAGGGGTTAACACCTTC	CATSRRAGTGVNTF
TRBV4-2	TRBJ2-7	NA	TRBD2	TGTGCCAGCAGCCAAGAAACGCAGCTAGCGGGAGGGTCCGAGCAGTACTTC	CASSQETQLAGGSEQYF
TRBV27	TRBJ2-3	NA	NA	TGTGCCAGCAGTCCCCTAGGGGGGGCAGATACGCAGTATTTT	CASSPLGGADTQYF
TRBV7-9	TRBJ2-7	few	TRBD2	TGTGCCAGCGGGACTAGCGGGGGGCCCTACGAGCAGTACTTC	CASGTSGGPYEQYF
TRBV2	TRBJ1-1	NA	TRBD1	TGTGCCAGCAGTGAAGGACAGGGCCTGAACACTGAAGCTTTCTTT	CASSEGQGLNTEAFF
TRBV18	TRBJ1-1	NA	TRBD1	TGTGCCAGCTCACCACAGGGGGCCCAGGGGACTGAAGCTTTCTTT	CASSPQGAQGTEAFF
TRBV5-1	TRBJ1-2	NA	TRBD1	TGCGCCAGCAGCTTTGGGCTTTCGACAGGGGGAGGCTACACCTTC	CASSFGLSTGGGYTF
TRBV21-1	TRBJ2-1	once	NA	TGTGCCAGCAAGTACTATGAGGGAGGGACCTACAATGAGCAGTTCTTC	CASKYYEGGTYNEQFF
TRBV19	TRBJ1-6	once	NA	TGTGCCAGTAGTAACGGGGGTTCACCCCTCCACTTT	CASSNGGSPLHF
TRBV7-8	TRBJ2-7	NA	TRBD2	TGTGCCAGCAGCCTACATCGACTAGCCGGTTATCGGGACGAGCAGTACTTC	CASSLHRLAGYRDEQYF
TRBV5-1	TRBJ2-6	NA	TRBD1	TGCGCCAGCAGCTTGGTGGTACAGGGGGGCGGTGGGGCCAACGTCCTGACTTTC	CASSLVVQGGGGANVLTF
TRBV27	TRBJ1-1	NA	NA	TGTGCCAGCACCACCTCAGGACACCTGAACACTGAAGCTTTCTTT	CASTTSGHLNTEAFF
TRBV18	TRBJ1-2	NA	NA	TGTGCCAGCTCCACCAGGGCGCCCCAAGCCCAGGACTATGGCTACACCTTC	CASSTRAPQAQDYGYTF
TRBV29-1	TRBJ2-7	NA	NA	TGCAGCGTTGATTGGGGAGGTACGGACGAGCAGTACTTC	CSVDWGGTDEQYF
TRBV4-3	TRBJ2-6	NA	NA	TGCGCCAGCAGCCAAGATAGTGGGGCCAACGTCCTGACTTTC	CASSQDSGANVLTF
TRBV11-2	TRBJ2-7	NA	TRBD1	TGTGCCAGCAGCCAAGAGACAGGGTCCTACGAGCAGTACTTC	CASSQETGSYEQYF
TRBV28	TRBJ1-2	NA	TRBD1	TGTGCCAGCAGTTTATACAGGACAGGGGGCTCCCTGGGTGGCTACACCTTC	CASSLYRTGGSLGGYTF
TRBV11-2	TRBJ2-1	NA	NA	TGTGCCAGCAGCTTAGTGCCGCTTCCAGGGGCTGACAATGAGCAGTTCTTC	CASSLVPLPGADNEQFF
TRBV5-4	TRBJ2-5	NA	NA	TGTGCCAGCAGCTTGTCGCAAGAGACCCAGTACTTC	CASSLSQETQYF
TRBV28	TRBJ1-5	NA	TRBD1	TGTGCCAGCAGTATCCAACAGGGGAGTCAGCCCCAGCATTTT	CASSIQQGSQPQHF
TRBV7-2	TRBJ2-5	NA	NA	TGTGCCAGCAGCTTAGTGGGGGGGCGAGAGACCCAGTACTTC	CASSLVGGRETQYF
TRBV18	TRBJ2-2	NA	NA	TGTGCCAGCTCACTAGCGAACACCGGGGAGCTGTTTTTT	CASSLANTGELFF
TRBV30	TRBJ2-3	NA	TRBD2	TGTGCCTGGAATGCGGGGGGGATCACAGATACGCAGTATTTT	CAWNAGGITDTQYF
TRBV6-1	TRBJ1-4	NA	TRBD1	TGTGCCAGCAGTGCTAGCCTGACAGGGAGGTCTTTAGCAACTAATGAAAAACTGTTTTTT	CASSASLTGRSLATNEKLFF
TRBV5-1	TRBJ2-2	NA	TRBD2	TGCGCCAGCAGCGCGGGACTAGCCCCCGGGGAGCTGTTTTTT	CASSAGLAPGELFF
TRBV25-1	TRBJ2-7	NA	TRBD2	TGTGCCAGCAGTGAGCATAGCGGGAGGGCCCCCTACGAGCAGTACTTC	CASSEHSGRAPYEQYF
TRBV5-8	TRBJ1-5	NA	NA	TGTGCCAGCAGCTTGGGACAGTATAGCAATCAGCCCCAGCATTTT	CASSLGQYSNQPQHF
TRBV28	TRBJ2-1	NA	NA	TGTGCCAGCAGTTTAGGAGTACTAGCCCCATACAATGAGCAGTTCTTC	CASSLGVLAPYNEQFF
TRBV5-1	TRBJ1-1	NA	NA	TGCGCCAGCAGCGTCGGGGGTAACACTGAAGCTTTCTTT	CASSVGGNTEAFF
TRBV6-6	TRBJ2-5	NA	TRBD1	TGTGCCAGCAGTTTGGGGACAGGGGGGGGAGAGACCCAGTACTTC	CASSLGTGGGETQYF
TRBV7-2	TRBJ2-5	NA	NA	TGTGCCAGCAGCACCGGACAAGAAGAGACCCAGTACTTC	CASSTGQEETQYF
TRBV9	TRBJ2-7	once	NA	TGTGCCAGCAGCCCGACAAGGGGGAGCCCCTACGAGCAGTACTTC	CASSPTRGSPYEQYF
TRBV5-5	TRBJ1-5	NA	NA	TGTGCCAGCAGCTTGGCAGGTGGTCAGCCCCAGCATTTT	CASSLAGGQPQHF
TRBV6-5	TRBJ1-5	few	NA	TGTGCCAGCAGGGAGAGTAGCAATCAGCCCCAGCATTTT	CASRESSNQPQHF
TRBV27	TRBJ2-7	NA	TRBD2	TGTGCCAGCAGAGGACTAGCGGGAGAGCAGTACTTC	CASRGLAGEQYF
TRBV28	TRBJ1-3	NA	NA	TGTGCCAGCAGTGTGGGACTCTACTCCTCTGGAAACACCATATATTTT	CASSVGLYSSGNTIYF
TRBV19	TRBJ2-7	NA	NA	TGTGCCAGTAGTATAGAAGCGGGCTCCTACGAGCAGTACTTC	CASSIEAGSYEQYF
TRBV6-5	TRBJ1-2	NA	TRBD1	TGTGCCAGCAGCTCAGGGGGGAACTATGGCTACACCTTC	CASSSGGNYGYTF
TRBV27	TRBJ2-2	NA	NA	TGTGCCAGCAGCCGGCCGGGCGGGGAGCTGTTTTTT	CASSRPGGELFF
TRBV27	TRBJ1-3	NA	TRBD1	TGTGCCAGCTCCCCCGGGACAGGGGGCCGCAAGGCTGGAAACACCATATATTTT	CASSPGTGGRKAGNTIYF
TRBV5-1	TRBJ2-5	NA	TRBD1	TGCGCCAGCAGTCGAGGACAGGGCTTCGAAGAGACCCAGTACTTC	CASSRGQGFEETQYF
TRBV11-3	TRBJ2-7	NA	TRBD1	TGTGCCAGCAGCTTAGCGAGGACAGGGGCCGAATCCTACGAGCAGTACTTC	CASSLARTGAESYEQYF
TRBV6-1	TRBJ1-2	NA	NA	TGTGCCAGCAGTGAAGCGCTTCGGGGGTTTGGCTACACCTTC	CASSEALRGFGYTF